This T cell receptor beta chain came from a study of T cell responses to AZD1222 COVID-19 vaccine. General study results and limits: At baseline, seropositivity was found in only 6 or 7 AZD1222 recipients. Along spike, vaccine-associated CD4 TCRs were found throughout, with dominance at 160-218 and 743-854.

Only in-frame clones appear in the TCRdb table, and some are missing; sequencing was by immunoSEQ multiplex PCR. The sample includes some 120,000 clones, approximately 86% of them seen just once. Notes on this clone: What it binds is not known.

This clonotype was obtained from an adult who received the AZD1222 COVID-19 vaccine. This specimen consisted of peripheral blood, obtained 28 days after the second AZD1222 dose.

The CDR3 nucleotides are TGTGCCAGCAACTCGGGACCATACAATGAGCAGTTCTTC. Residues: CASNSGPYNEQFF. The chain is built from TRBV12-3 or TRBV12-4 and TRBJ2-1; D tentatively reads TRBD1 or TRBD2 (5 bases each). The CDR3 extends over 13 amino acids. Trimming removed 7 bases at V and 4 bases at J, with 11 bases between.